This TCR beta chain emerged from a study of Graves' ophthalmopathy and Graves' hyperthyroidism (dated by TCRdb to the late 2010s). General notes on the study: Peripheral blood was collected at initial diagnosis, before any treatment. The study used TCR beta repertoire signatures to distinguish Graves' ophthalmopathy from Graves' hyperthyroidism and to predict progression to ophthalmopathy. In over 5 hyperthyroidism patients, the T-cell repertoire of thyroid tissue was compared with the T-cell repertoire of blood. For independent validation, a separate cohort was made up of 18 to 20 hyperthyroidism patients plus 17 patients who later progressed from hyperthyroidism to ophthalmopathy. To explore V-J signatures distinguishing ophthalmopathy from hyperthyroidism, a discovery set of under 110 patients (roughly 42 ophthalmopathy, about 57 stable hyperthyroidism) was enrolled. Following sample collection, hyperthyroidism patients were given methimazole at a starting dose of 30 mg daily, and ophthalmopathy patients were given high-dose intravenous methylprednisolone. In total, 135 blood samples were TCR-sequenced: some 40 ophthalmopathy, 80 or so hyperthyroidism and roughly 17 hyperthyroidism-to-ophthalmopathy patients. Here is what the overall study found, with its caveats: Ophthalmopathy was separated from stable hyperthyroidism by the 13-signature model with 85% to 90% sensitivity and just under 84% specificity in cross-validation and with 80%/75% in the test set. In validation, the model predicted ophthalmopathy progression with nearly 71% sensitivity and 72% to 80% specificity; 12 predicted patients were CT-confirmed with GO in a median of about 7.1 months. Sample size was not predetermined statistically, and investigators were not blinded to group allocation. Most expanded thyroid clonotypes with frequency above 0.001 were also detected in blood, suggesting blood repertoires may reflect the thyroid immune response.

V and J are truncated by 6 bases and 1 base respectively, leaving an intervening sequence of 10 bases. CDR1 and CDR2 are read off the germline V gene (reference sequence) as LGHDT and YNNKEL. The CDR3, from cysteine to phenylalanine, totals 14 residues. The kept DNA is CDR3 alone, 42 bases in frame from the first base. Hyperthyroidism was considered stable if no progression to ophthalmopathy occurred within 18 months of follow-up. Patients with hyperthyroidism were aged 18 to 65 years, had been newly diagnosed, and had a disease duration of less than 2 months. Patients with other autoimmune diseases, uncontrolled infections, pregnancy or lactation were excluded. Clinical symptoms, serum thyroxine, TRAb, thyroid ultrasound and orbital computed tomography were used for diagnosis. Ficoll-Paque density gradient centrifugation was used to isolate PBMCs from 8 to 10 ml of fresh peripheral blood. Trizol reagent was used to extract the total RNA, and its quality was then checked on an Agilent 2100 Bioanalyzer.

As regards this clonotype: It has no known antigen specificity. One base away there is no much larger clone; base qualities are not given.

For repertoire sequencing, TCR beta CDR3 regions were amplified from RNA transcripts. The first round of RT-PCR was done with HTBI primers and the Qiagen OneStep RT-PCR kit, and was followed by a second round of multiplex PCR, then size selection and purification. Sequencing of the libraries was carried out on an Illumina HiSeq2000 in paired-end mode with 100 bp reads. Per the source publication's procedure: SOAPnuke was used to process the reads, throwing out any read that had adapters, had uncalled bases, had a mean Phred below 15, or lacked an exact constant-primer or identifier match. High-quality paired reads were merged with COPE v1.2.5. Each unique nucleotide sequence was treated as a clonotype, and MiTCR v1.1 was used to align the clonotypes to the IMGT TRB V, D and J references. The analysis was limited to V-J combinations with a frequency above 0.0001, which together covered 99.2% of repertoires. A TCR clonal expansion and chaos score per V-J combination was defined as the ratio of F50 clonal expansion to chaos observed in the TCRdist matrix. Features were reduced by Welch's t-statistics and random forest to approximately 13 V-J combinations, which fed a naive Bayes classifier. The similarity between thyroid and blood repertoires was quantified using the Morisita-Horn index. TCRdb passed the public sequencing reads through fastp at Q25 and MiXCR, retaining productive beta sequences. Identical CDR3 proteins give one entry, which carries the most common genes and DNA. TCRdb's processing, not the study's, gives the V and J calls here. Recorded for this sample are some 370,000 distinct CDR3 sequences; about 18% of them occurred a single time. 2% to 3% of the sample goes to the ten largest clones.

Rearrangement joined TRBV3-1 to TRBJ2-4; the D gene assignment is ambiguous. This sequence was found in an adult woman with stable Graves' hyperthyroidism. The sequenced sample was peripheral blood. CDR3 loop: CASSDALAKNIQYF. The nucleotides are TGTGCCAGCAGTGACGCCTTGGCCAAAAACATTCAGTACTTC.